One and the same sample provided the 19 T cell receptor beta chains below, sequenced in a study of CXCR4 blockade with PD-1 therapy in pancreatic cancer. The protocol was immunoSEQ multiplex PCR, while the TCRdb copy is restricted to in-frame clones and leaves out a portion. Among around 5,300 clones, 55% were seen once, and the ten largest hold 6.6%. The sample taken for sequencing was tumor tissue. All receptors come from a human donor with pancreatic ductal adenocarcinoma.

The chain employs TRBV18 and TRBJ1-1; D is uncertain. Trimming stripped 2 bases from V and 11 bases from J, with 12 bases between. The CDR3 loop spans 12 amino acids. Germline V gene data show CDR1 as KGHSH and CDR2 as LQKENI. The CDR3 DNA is TGTGCCAGCTCACCATCCCCCCAGTTGGCTTTCTTT. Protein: CASSPSPQLAFF.

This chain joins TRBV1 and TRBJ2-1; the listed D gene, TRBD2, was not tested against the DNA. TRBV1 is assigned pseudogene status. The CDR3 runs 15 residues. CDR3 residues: CTSSFSGGYYNEQFF. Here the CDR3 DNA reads TGCACCAGCAGCTTTAGCGGGGGGTACTACAATGAGCAGTTCTTC.

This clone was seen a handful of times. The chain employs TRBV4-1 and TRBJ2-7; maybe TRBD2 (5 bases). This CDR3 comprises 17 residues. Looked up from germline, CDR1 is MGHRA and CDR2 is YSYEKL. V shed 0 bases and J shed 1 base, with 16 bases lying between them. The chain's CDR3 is CASSQEMGSVPSYEQYF. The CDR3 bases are TGCGCCAGCAGCCAAGAGATGGGGAGCGTCCCGTCCTACGAGCAGTACTTC.

CDR3 amino acids: CASSYLAGKRETQYF. The DNA of the CDR3 is TGTGCCAGCAGTTACCTAGCGGGCAAGCGAGAGACCCAGTACTTC. V usage is TRBV6-8 and J usage is TRBJ2-5; 8 bases map to TRBD2. The CDR3 has 15 residues. Trimming cost V 2 bases and J 4 bases; bases outside gene matches: 6. CDR1 and CDR2 from the germline V gene are MNHGY and SAAAGT.

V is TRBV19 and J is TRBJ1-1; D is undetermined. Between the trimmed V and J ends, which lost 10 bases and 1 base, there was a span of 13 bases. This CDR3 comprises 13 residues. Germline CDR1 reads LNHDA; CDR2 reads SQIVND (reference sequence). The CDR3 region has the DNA TGTGCCACCACGTTCGCAGAGAACACTGAAGCTTTCTTT. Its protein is CATTFAENTEAFF.

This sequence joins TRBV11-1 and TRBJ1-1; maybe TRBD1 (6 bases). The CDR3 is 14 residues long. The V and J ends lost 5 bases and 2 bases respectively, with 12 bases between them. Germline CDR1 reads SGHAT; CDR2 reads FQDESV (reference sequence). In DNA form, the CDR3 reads TGTGCCAGCAGCCCCCGGGGGCTTAACACTGAAGCTTTCTTT. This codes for CASSPRGLNTEAFF.

The CDR3 loop is CASSFGWGWRPEQYF. The CDR3 region has the DNA TGTGCCAGCAGCTTTGGTTGGGGTTGGAGACCCGAGCAGTACTTC. The V gene is TRBV12-1, the J gene TRBJ2-7. TRBV12-1 is labeled a pseudogene. The CDR3 consists of 15 residues.

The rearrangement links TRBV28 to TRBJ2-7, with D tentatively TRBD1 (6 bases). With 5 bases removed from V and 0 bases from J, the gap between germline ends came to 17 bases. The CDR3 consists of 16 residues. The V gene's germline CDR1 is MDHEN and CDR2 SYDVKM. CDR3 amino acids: CASSLGQSPSSYEQYF. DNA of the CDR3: TGTGCCAGCAGTCTAGGACAGTCCCCGAGCTCCTACGAGCAGTACTTC.

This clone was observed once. CDR3 sequence reads: CASSELRTGTQHF. In nucleotides, the CDR3 is TGTGCCAGTAGTGAGCTCCGGACAGGGACCCAGCATTTT. The chain carries TRBV19 and TRBJ1-5, with TRBD1 matching 8 bases. The trim removed 5 bases at V and 11 bases at J, leaving 8 bases unmatched. Germline values: CDR1 LNHDA, CDR2 SQIVND (reference sequence). The CDR3 is 13 amino acids.

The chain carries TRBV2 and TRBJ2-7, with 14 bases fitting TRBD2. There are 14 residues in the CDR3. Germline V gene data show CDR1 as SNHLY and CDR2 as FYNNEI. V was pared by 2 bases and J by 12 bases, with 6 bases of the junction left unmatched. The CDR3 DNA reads TGTGCCAGCAGTGAATATGGGACTAGCGGGAGTCTGTACTTC. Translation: CASSEYGTSGSLYF.

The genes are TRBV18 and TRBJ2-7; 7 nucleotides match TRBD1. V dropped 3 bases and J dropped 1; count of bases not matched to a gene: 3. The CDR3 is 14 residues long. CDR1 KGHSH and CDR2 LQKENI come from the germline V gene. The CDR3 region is CASSPRQGSYEQYF. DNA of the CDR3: TGTGCCAGCTCACCGCGACAGGGTTCCTACGAGCAGTACTTC.

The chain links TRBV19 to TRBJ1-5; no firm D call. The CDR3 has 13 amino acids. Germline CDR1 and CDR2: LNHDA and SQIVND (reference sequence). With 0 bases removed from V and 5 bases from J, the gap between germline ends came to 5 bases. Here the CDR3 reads CASSIEIDQPQHF. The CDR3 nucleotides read TGTGCCAGTAGTATAGAGATTGATCAGCCCCAGCATTTT.

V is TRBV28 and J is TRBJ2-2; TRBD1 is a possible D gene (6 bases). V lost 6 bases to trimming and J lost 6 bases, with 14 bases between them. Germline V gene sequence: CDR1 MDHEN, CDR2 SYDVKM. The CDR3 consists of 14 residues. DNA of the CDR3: TGTGCCAGCAGGACGGACAGTGGGGCCGGGGAGCTGTTTTTT. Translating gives CASRTDSGAGELFF.

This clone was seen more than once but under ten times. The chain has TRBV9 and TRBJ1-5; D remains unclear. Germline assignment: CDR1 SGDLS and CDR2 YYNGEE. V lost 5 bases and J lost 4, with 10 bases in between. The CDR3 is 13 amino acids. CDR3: CASSEGANQPQHF. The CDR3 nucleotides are TGTGCCAGCAGTGAAGGAGCTAATCAGCCCCAGCATTTT.

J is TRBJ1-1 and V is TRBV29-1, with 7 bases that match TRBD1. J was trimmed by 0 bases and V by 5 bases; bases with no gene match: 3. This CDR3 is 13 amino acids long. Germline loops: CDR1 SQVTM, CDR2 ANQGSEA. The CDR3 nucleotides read TGCAGCGTTAAGGACAGGATGAACACTGAAGCTTTCTTT. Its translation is CSVKDRMNTEAFF.

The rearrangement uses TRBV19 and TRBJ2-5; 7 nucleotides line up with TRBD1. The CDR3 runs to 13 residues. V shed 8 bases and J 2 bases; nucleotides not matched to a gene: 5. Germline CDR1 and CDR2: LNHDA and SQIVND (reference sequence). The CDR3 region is CASSGQRQETQYF. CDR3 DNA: TGTGCCAGTTCGGGACAGAGACAAGAGACCCAGTACTTC.

In DNA, the CDR3 is TGCGCCAGCAGTCAAGACCGTACTGGGGCCAACGTCCTGACTTTC. This translates into CASSQDRTGANVLTF. The chain couples TRBV23-1 to TRBJ2-6; D gene ambiguous. TRBV23-1 is an ORF, and what it does is uncertain. This CDR3 has 15 residues. Trimming shortened V by 2 bases and J by 2 bases, and 7 bases separated the two germline ends.

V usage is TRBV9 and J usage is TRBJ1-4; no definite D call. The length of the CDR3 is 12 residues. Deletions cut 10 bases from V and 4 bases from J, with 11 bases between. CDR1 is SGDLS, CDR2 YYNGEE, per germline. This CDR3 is CAGRAYNEKLFF. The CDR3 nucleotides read TGTGCCGGTCGGGCCTATAATGAAAAACTGTTTTTT.

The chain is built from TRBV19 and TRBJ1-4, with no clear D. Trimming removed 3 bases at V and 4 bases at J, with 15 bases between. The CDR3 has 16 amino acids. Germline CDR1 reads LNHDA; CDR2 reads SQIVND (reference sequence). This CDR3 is CASSIAPSRINEKLFF. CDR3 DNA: TGTGCCAGTAGTATCGCCCCCTCCCGGATTAATGAAAAACTGTTTTTT.